The 11 T cell receptor beta chains listed next were all sequenced from one sample in a study of blood T cell repertoires in COVID-19. Generated by immunoSEQ multiplex PCR, the TCRdb table keeps only in-frame clones and is missing some. The data show approximately 320,000 clones, over 85% seen once. The sample taken for sequencing was peripheral blood. These receptor sequences come from a woman aged 30 to 39 with COVID-19, enrolled during active disease.

The chain joins TRBV5-8 to TRBJ2-2; 9 bases are a match to TRBD1. The CDR3 is 18 amino acids. The germline V gene encodes CDR1 SGHTS and CDR2 YDEGEE. The V gene end was trimmed by 4 bases and the J gene end by 0 bases; junction bases not matched to a gene: 10. The CDR3 nucleotides read TGTGCCAGCAGCCCCTGGACAGGGGCCCTTACGAACACCGGGGAGCTGTTTTTT. Residues: CASSPWTGALTNTGELFF.

The chain joins TRBV27 to TRBJ1-2; D is perhaps TRBD1 (6 bases). V lost 9 bases to trimming and J lost 7 bases, with 9 bases between them. CDR3 size: 10 residues. Germline lookup yields CDR1 MNHEY and CDR2 SMNVEV (reference sequence). Here the CDR3 reads CARWGPGYTF. The DNA of the CDR3 is TGTGCCAGGTGGGGGCCTGGCTACACCTTC.

This clone was seen just once. The chain links TRBV6-5 to TRBJ1-1, with a weak D call TRBD1 (6 bases). Germline V gives CDR1 MNHEY, CDR2 SVGAGI. Deletions cut 5 bases from V and 1 base from J, with 14 bases between. The CDR3 is made up of 15 amino acids. CDR3 protein: CASSLDSPWNTEAFF. DNA of the CDR3: TGTGCCAGCAGTCTGGACAGCCCGTGGAACACTGAAGCTTTCTTT.

This chain connects TRBV5-1 to TRBJ1-1; no clear D gene. The ends were cut back, 1 base at V and 1 base at J, with 8 bases in the middle. The CDR3 runs 14 residues. Germline V gene sequence: CDR1 SGHRS, CDR2 YFSETQ. The CDR3 protein is CASSLTGSNTEAFF. CDR3 coding DNA: TGCGCCAGCAGCTTGACCGGGTCGAACACTGAAGCTTTCTTT.

This rearrangement joins TRBV4-1 to TRBJ1-1; possible D gene TRBD1, 5 bases. Trimming took off 4 bases at V and 4 bases at J, with 16 bases between the two ends. Germline CDR1 reads MGHRA; CDR2 reads YSYEKL. The CDR3 length is 15 residues. CDR3 in amino acids: CASSRASDRGTEAFF. CDR3 DNA: TGCGCCAGCAGCCGAGCCTCTGACAGAGGCACTGAAGCTTTCTTT.

The V gene is TRBV4-1, the J gene TRBJ1-2; the D gene is possibly TRBD1 (6 bases). The CDR3 spans 15 residues. Germline lookup yields CDR1 MGHRA and CDR2 YSYEKL. The ends were cut back, 1 base at V and 4 bases at J, with 13 bases in the middle. This CDR3 reads CASSQVQGSGYGYTF. The CDR3 bases are TGCGCCAGCAGCCAAGTACAGGGTAGTGGCTATGGCTACACCTTC.

J is TRBJ1-3 and V is TRBV19; D uncertain. Trimming removed 8 bases from V and 9 bases from J, with 17 bases in between. The CDR3 spans 13 residues. Per germline, CDR1 LNHDA and CDR2 SQIVND (reference sequence). CDR3 residues: CASSLGSGGTIYF. In nucleotides, the CDR3 is TGTGCCAGTTCCCTTGGGTCGGGAGGCACCATATATTTT.

The chain joins TRBV4-1 to TRBJ2-5; TRBD2 is a possible D gene (7 bases). The CDR3 is 15 residues long. V was cut by 0 bases and J by 4 bases, with 12 bases left in between. Germline V gives CDR1 MGHRA, CDR2 YSYEKL. CDR3 loop: CASSQDGGAGETQYF. The CDR3 DNA follows: TGCGCCAGCAGCCAAGATGGGGGGGCCGGAGAGACCCAGTACTTC.

The chain links TRBV4-2 to TRBJ2-7; 11 nucleotides agree with TRBD1. The germline CDR1 and CDR2 sequences are LGHNA and YNFKEQ. This CDR3 has 16 amino acids. The V gene end was trimmed by 1 base and the J gene end by 4 bases; junction bases not matched to a gene: 6. CDR3 DNA: TGTGCCAGCAGCCAAGTTTCGGGACAGGGGGAATACGAGCAGTACTTC. Its protein product is CASSQVSGQGEYEQYF.

CDR3 sequence: CASSLRVTEAFF. CDR3 nucleotide sequence: TGTGCCAGCAGCCTCAGGGTCACTGAAGCTTTCTTT. The chain couples TRBV7-9 to TRBJ1-1; tentatively, D is TRBD1 (5 bases). This CDR3 has 12 amino acids. Between the trimmed V and J ends, which lost 5 bases and 4 bases, there was a span of 8 bases. Germline CDR1 reads SEHNR; CDR2 reads FQNEAQ (reference sequence).

This clone was observed a single time. The same CDR3 is also encoded by other DNA sequences in this sample. The gene calls are TRBV6-5 and TRBJ2-7, with 9 bases aligning to TRBD2. This CDR3 has 15 amino acids. The trim removed 0 bases at V and 3 bases at J, leaving 3 bases unmatched. In germline, CDR1 is MNHEY, CDR2 SVGAGI. In nucleotides, the CDR3 is TGTGCCAGCAGTTACTCTAGCGGGGGAATCTACGAGCAGTACTTC. Its translation: CASSYSSGGIYEQYF.